This record concerns one T cell receptor (beta chain) sequence. Its antigen is currently unknown. The record originates from a study of early T cells in non-severe SARS-CoV-2 infection. Notes on the study in general: Database matching using VDJdb favored anti-spike CD8 responses, with private and CD4 specificities left missing.

Unique molecular identifiers (one per individual cDNA molecule) were attached. TCRdb re-called the 5' RACE reads with MiXCR, one entry per CDR3 protein. Altogether roughly 29,000 distinct CDR3 sequences are present, approximately 6% being singletons, with the ten largest covering approximately 35%. V gave up 0 bases and J gave up 7 bases; unmatched junction bases: 10. The CDR3 consists of 17 residues. Germline V gene sequence: CDR1 LGHNA, CDR2 YSLEER. This TCR derives from an adult who was a healthcare worker with PCR-confirmed SARS-CoV-2 infection or an uninfected control (not recorded which). V gene TRBV4-3 combines with J gene TRBJ2-1; 9 positions match TRBD2. The source material was whole blood, sampled at baseline. The CDR3 is CASSQDYGGGAANEQFF. CDR3 sequence (DNA): TGCGCCAGCAGCCAAGATTATGGCGGGGGGGCCGCGAATGAGCAGTTCTTC.